These T cell receptor beta chains were read from a single sample in a study of cytomegalovirus exposure and HLA in healthy donors. Profiled with immunoSEQ multiplex PCR; TCRdb holds only in-frame clones, not every one. The repertoire holds tens of thousands of clones, over 9% seen once, with approximately 24% in the top ten. Sequences were obtained from PBMCs. The receptors were sampled from a man in his 60s in good health and CMV-seropositive. The CDR3 runs from the conserved cysteine through the conserved F or W. D genes are given only for firm matches. Clone size appears in some rows only: once, few, many, or a class for an expanded clone.

>TRBD1|.|TRBJ1-2|TRBV18
CASSQNRDRENYGYTF
TGTGCCAGCTCACAAAACCGGGACAGGGAAAACTATGGCTACACCTTC
>TRBD2|few|TRBJ2-3|TRBV9
CASSVTGAGGVDTQYF
TGTGCCAGCAGCGTAACAGGAGCGGGAGGCGTAGATACGCAGTATTTT
>.|few|TRBJ2-1|TRBV5-1
CASSLAGSGSYNEQFF
TGCGCCAGCAGCTTGGCCGGGTCTGGCTCCTACAATGAGCAGTTCTTC
>.|few|TRBJ1-3|TRBV9
CASSVEALEPGNTIYF
TGTGCCAGCAGCGTAGAGGCTCTAGAACCTGGAAACACCATATATTTT
>.|.|TRBJ1-5|TRBV10-1
CASTSGGPVWPQHF
TGCGCCAGCACCTCCGGGGGGCCTGTTTGGCCCCAGCATTTT
>.|.|TRBJ1-6|TRBV5-1
CASSPSDTDSPLHF
TGCGCCAGCAGCCCCTCGGACACCGATTCACCCCTCCACTTT
>.|.|TRBJ2-1|TRBV28
CASTRQDYNEQFF
TGTGCCAGCACCCGACAGGACTACAATGAGCAGTTCTTC
>TRBD1|few|TRBJ2-2|TRBV4-1
CASSQDRGRNTGELFF
TGCGCCAGCAGCCAAGACAGGGGGCGGAACACCGGGGAGCTGTTTTTT
>TRBD1|.|TRBJ1-2|TRBV10-3
CAIRDRGYGYTF
TGTGCCATCAGGGACAGGGGGTATGGCTACACCTTC
>TRBD2|.|TRBJ2-5|TRBV5-1
CASSLAFPGGETQYF
TGCGCCAGCAGCTTGGCCTTCCCGGGGGGGGAGACCCAGTACTTC
>.|.|TRBJ2-1|TRBV7-8
CASSLYTSGGHEQFF
TGTGCCAGCAGCTTATATACTTCTGGGGGCCATGAGCAGTTCTTC
>.|.|TRBJ2-3|TRBV14
CASSQGAPRDTQYF
TGTGCCAGCAGCCAAGGGGCACCGAGAGATACGCAGTATTTT
>.|few|TRBJ1-5|TRBV6-1
CASSTGIGGQPQHF
TGTGCCAGCAGTACCGGGATAGGGGGTCAGCCCCAGCATTTT
>.|.|TRBJ2-3|TRBV12-5
CASGIISGTDTQYF
TGTGCTAGTGGCATAATAAGCGGGACAGATACGCAGTATTTT
>.|.|TRBJ2-2|TRBV6-5
CASSYPGDSGELFF
TGTGCCAGCAGTTACCCGGGGGACTCCGGGGAGCTGTTTTTT
>.|.|TRBJ2-2|TRBV5-1
CASSLGPGLGQAGELFF
TGCGCCAGCAGCTTGGGGCCCGGGTTGGGGCAGGCCGGGGAGCTGTTTTTT
>.|.|TRBJ2-5|TRBV6-6
CASSYSIGGGEETQYF
TGTGCCAGCAGTTACTCGATTGGGGGCGGAGAGGAGACCCAGTACTTC
>TRBD2|.|TRBJ2-1|TRBV6-1
CATRDYFNEQFF
TGTGCCACCCGGGACTACTTTAATGAGCAGTTCTTC
>TRBD1|.|TRBJ1-5|TRBV28
CASSSHRGQESQPQHF
TGTGCCAGCAGTTCCCATAGGGGACAGGAGAGTCAGCCCCAGCATTTT
>.|.|TRBJ1-3|TRBV10-1
CASSELTTGNTIYF
TGCGCCAGCAGTGAGCTCACTACTGGAAACACCATATATTTT
>.|few|TRBJ2-7|TRBV27
CASIGGTSYEQYF
TGTGCCAGCATCGGGGGAACCTCCTACGAGCAGTACTTC
>TRBD1|.|TRBJ2-3|TRBV7-7
CASSPGTGGVSTQYF
TGTGCTAGCAGCCCTGGGACAGGGGGCGTGAGTACGCAGTATTTT
>.|few|TRBJ2-1|TRBV15
CATSRDPGEYNEQFF
TGTGCCACCAGCAGAGATCCAGGGGAGTACAATGAGCAGTTCTTC
>TRBD1|few|TRBJ1-4|TRBV30
CAWGRGTGDEKLFF
TGTGCCTGGGGGAGGGGGACAGGGGACGAAAAACTGTTTTTT
>.|.|TRBJ2-1|TRBV4-2
CASSLLQGSYNEQFF
TGTGCCAGCAGCCTGCTGCAGGGATCCTACAATGAGCAGTTCTTC
>TRBD2|few|TRBJ2-7|TRBV6-1
CASTTSGQSYEQYF
TGTGCCAGCACGACTAGCGGGCAATCCTACGAGCAGTACTTC
>.|few|TRBJ2-2|TRBV19
CASSILGRASATGELFF
TGTGCCAGTAGTATCCTTGGCAGGGCGTCGGCCACCGGGGAGCTGTTTTTT
>TRBD2|once|TRBJ2-4|TRBV7-3
CASSPGGDLNIQYF
TGTGCCAGCAGCCCGGGAGGGGATCTAAACATTCAGTACTTC
>.|.|TRBJ1-2|TRBV18
CASSPRQGWDGYTF
TGTGCCAGCTCACCCCGGCAGGGATGGGATGGCTACACCTTC
>.|.|TRBJ1-5|TRBV9
CASSVGTLNQPQHF
TGTGCCAGCAGCGTAGGGACACTCAATCAGCCCCAGCATTTT
>.|few|TRBJ2-7|TRBV9
CASSPGGPEQYF
TGTGCCAGCAGCCCTGGCGGCCCCGAGCAGTACTTC
>TRBD2|few|TRBJ2-1|TRBV29-1
CSVEGERGRATFYNEQFF
TGCAGCGTTGAAGGGGAAAGAGGGAGGGCTACCTTCTACAATGAGCAGTTCTTC
>.|.|TRBJ1-2|TRBV2
CASSEIQAGGYTF
TGTGCCAGCAGTGAGATACAGGCAGGCGGCTACACCTTC
>.|few|TRBJ2-2|TRBV30
CAWGGNANTGELFF
TGTGCCTGGGGCGGGAACGCGAACACCGGGGAGCTGTTTTTT
>.|.|TRBJ2-1|TRBV5-1
CASSLNNGGEQFF
TGCGCCAGCAGCTTGAACAACGGCGGTGAGCAGTTCTTC